The clone carrying this T cell receptor (beta chain) is a singleton in its sample. These data belong to a study of blood T cell repertoires in COVID-19. Study in general: Sources were T cells, B-cell-depleted T cells, or PBMCs; the material itself was cDNA or gDNA.

Trimming shortened V by 6 bases and J by 0 bases, and 18 bases separated the two germline ends. The CDR3 sequence is 17 residues long. Germline assignment: CDR1 LNHDA and CDR2 SQIVND (reference sequence). Per the study methods: Amplification from reference gene primers served as the basis for estimated nucleated cell counts. Libraries were prepared by immunoSEQ multiplex PCR; TCRdb keeps only in-frame clonotypes and omits some of them. V, J and clone size derive from that table, while D and trimming were established from the DNA sequence. The data contain roughly 100,000 clones, roughly 82% of them singletons.

The source is a man aged 60 to 69 with acute or convalescent COVID-19. Sample: peripheral blood. This chain connects TRBV19 to TRBJ2-4; D perhaps matches TRBD2 (5 bases). The CDR3 reads CASRETTGTIAKNIQYF. CDR3 DNA sequence: TGTGCCAGTAGGGAGACGACGGGAACTATAGCCAAAAACATTCAGTACTTC.